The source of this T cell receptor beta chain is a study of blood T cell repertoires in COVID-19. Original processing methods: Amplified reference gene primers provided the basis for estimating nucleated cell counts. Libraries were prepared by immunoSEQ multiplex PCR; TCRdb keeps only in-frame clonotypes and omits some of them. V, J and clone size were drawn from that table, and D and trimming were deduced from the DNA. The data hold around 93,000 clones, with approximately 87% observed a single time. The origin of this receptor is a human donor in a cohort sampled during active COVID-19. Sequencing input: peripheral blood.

The CDR3 here is CASSYGLAGTTDTQYF. The CDR3 DNA reads as TGTGCCAGCAGTTACGGACTAGCGGGGACCACAGATACGCAGTATTTT. This chain uses TRBV6-6 with TRBJ2-3; 12 bases map to TRBD2. J lost 2 bases, V lost 2 bases, and 2 bases had no gene match. CDR3 size: 16 residues. Germline V gene data show CDR1 as MNHNY and CDR2 as SVGAGI (reference sequence).